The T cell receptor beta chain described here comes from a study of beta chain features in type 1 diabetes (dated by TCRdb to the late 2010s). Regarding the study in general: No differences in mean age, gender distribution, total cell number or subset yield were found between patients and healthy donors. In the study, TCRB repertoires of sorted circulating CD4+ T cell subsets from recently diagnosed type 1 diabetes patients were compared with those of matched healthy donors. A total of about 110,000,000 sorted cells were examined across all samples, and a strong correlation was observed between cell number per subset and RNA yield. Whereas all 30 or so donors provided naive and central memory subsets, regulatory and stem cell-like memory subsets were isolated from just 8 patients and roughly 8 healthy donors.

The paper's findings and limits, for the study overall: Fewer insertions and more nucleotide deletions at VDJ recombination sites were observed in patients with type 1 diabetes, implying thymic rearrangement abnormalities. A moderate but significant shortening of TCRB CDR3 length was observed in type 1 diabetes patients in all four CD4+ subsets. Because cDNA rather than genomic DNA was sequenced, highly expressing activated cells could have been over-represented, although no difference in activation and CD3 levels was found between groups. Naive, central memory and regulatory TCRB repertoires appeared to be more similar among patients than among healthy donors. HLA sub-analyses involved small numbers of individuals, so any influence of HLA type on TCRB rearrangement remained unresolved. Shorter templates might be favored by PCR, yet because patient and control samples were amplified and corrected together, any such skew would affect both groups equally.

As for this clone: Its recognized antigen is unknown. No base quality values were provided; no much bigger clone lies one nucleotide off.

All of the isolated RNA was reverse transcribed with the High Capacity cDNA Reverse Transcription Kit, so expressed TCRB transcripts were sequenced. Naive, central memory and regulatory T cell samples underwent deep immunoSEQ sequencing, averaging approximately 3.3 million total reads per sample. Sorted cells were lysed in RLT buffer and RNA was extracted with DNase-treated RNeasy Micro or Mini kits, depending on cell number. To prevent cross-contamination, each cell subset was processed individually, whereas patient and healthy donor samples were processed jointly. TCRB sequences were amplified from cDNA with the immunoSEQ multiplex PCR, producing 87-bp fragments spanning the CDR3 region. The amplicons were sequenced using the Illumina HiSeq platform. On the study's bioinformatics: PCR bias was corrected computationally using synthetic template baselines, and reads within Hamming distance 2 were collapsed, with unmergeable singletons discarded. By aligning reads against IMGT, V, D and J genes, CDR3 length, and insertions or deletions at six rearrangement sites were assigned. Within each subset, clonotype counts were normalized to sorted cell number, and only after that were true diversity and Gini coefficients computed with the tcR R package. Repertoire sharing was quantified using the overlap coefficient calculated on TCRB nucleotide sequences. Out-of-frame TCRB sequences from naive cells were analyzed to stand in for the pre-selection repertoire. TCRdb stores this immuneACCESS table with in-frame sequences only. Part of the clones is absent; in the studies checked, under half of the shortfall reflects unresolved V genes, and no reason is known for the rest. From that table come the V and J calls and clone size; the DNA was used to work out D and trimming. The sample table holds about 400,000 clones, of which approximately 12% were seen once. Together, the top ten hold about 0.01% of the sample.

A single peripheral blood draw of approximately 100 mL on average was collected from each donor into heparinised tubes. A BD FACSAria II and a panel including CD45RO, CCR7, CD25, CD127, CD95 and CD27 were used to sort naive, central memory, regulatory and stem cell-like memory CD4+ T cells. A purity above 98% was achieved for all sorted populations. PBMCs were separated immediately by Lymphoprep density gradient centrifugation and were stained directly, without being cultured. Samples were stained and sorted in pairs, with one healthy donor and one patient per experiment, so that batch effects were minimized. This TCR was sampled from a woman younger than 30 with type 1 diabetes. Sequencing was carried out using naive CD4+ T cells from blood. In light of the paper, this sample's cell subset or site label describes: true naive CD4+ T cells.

The CDR3 protein: CASSPGGRDTEAFF. The sequence in DNA is TGTGCCAGCAGTCCGGGGGGCAGGGACACTGAAGCTTTCTTT. The chain uses TRBV28 and TRBJ1-1; tentative D gene TRBD1, with 6 bases matching. As encoded in the germline V gene, CDR1 is MDHEN while CDR2 is SYDVKM. V gives up 5 bases and J gives up 3 bases, and the segment between their germline ends measures 13 bases. The CDR3, from cysteine to phenylalanine, totals 14 residues. Only CDR3 DNA remains: 42 bases, in frame from the first base. The reference TRBV28 and TRBJ1-1 proteins fill in what lies around the CDR3, so the full variable domain reads DVKVTQSSRYLVKRTGEKVFLECVQDMDHENMFWYRQDPGLGLRLIYFSYDVKMKEKGDIPEGYSVSREKKERFSLILESASTNQTSMYLCASSPGGRDTEAFFGQGTRLTVV.